The TCR beta chain described here comes from a study of blood T cell repertoires in COVID-19. Germline assignment: CDR1 SGHTA and CDR2 FQGNSA. The V end was cut by 1 base, the J end by 3 bases, with 7 bases between. The CDR3 length is 13 residues. In the study's own analysis: Amplifying reference gene primers gave estimates of nucleated cell counts. Produced via immunoSEQ multiplex PCR; TCRdb's table is partial and in-frame only. V and J calls and clone size come straight from that table; D and trimming were deduced from the DNA. The sample shows about 110,000 clones, about 90% of them seen only once.

The chain combines TRBV7-2 with TRBJ2-7; D might be TRBD2 (6 bases). Sequencing was performed on peripheral blood. This TCR derives from a human donor in a cohort sampled during active COVID-19. The chain's CDR3 is CASSLGGIYEQYF. DNA of the CDR3: TGTGCCAGCAGCTTAGGCGGGATCTACGAGCAGTACTTC.